These 27 T cell receptor beta chains were all obtained from the same sample, sequenced in a study of cytomegalovirus exposure and HLA in healthy donors (dated by TCRdb to 2015 to 2018). The library was obtained by the immunoSEQ multiplex PCR assay. A mixture of 60 forward primers for TCR Vbeta segments and 13 reverse primers for TCR Jbeta segments was used in the multiplex PCR. Not all clones reach the TCRdb copy of this immuneACCESS table, which keeps in-frame sequences only. Checked studies attribute under half of the gap to unresolved V genes and leave the rest unexplained. This sample lists about 190,000 clones; roughly 77% were detected once. The top ten clones comprise approximately 4.8% of the sample. Input material: PBMCs. The receptors shown here come from a man aged 25 to 45 in good health and CMV-seropositive.

Only a few counts were recorded for this clone. The chain employs TRBV2 and TRBJ2-1; 9 nucleotides match TRBD2. The germline V gene encodes CDR1 SNHLY and CDR2 FYNNEI. V trimming: 2 bases; J trimming: 7 bases; junction bases outside the gene matches: 9. This CDR3 has 16 residues. The CDR3 region is CASSERESGRWNEQFF. As DNA, the CDR3 is TGTGCCAGCAGTGAAAGGGAGAGCGGGAGGTGGAATGAGCAGTTCTTC.

The chain couples TRBV6-1 to TRBJ2-1, with 7 bases fitting TRBD1. Germline V gives CDR1 MNHNS, CDR2 SASEGT. The V gene end was trimmed by 3 bases and the J gene end by 5 bases; junction bases not matched to a gene: 10. This CDR3 comprises 16 residues. CDR3 DNA sequence: TGTGCCAGCAGTGACCACTACAGGGGAAGGAACAATGAGCAGTTCTTC. Protein: CASSDHYRGRNNEQFF.

The chain combines TRBV27 with TRBJ2-7; D remains unclear. The germline V and J ends were trimmed by 2 bases and 3 bases, with 8 bases remaining between them. The V gene's germline CDR1 is MNHEY and CDR2 SMNVEV (reference sequence). The CDR3 covers 13 residues. The CDR3 DNA reads as TGTGCCAGCAGTTTAAAGACACACTACGAGCAGTACTTC. Protein: CASSLKTHYEQYF.

In nucleotides, the CDR3 is TGTGCCAGTAGTGGGGGGACAGCTCCCCTCGGCTATAATTCACCCCTCCACTTT. Amino acid sequence: CASSGGTAPLGYNSPLHF. This chain uses TRBV19 with TRBJ1-6; 7 bases are a match to TRBD1. The CDR3 has 18 residues. V lost 5 bases to trimming and J lost 3 bases; unmatched junction nucleotides: 13. Germline CDR1 LNHDA, CDR2 SQIVND (reference sequence). Drawing the rest from reference TRBV19 and TRBJ1-6, the complete variable domain is DGGITQSPKYLFRKEGQNVTLSCEQNLNHDAMYWYRQDPGQGLRLIYYSQIVNDFQKGDIAEGYSVSREKKESFPLTVTSAQKNPTAFYLCASSGGTAPLGYNSPLHFGNGTRLTVT.

V and J are TRBV7-9 and TRBJ2-7; 9 positions match TRBD1. CDR1 and CDR2 (germline): SEHNR, FQNEAQ (reference sequence). This CDR3 spans 17 amino acids. V was pared by 4 bases and J by 6 bases, with 16 bases of the junction left unmatched. The CDR3 is CASSSPLRDRVPREQYF. In DNA form, the CDR3 reads TGTGCCAGCAGCTCCCCTCTCCGGGACAGGGTCCCTCGCGAGCAGTACTTC.

The table lists this clone with a count of one. The gene calls are TRBV9 and TRBJ2-3; tentatively, D is TRBD1 (6 bases). The CDR3 contains 14 residues. Trimming left V 4 bases short and J 2 bases short, with 11 bases between. Germline V gene sequence: CDR1 SGDLS, CDR2 YYNGEE. CDR3 protein: CASSPGQNTDTQYF. The CDR3 DNA sequence: TGTGCCAGCAGCCCCGGACAGAACACAGATACGCAGTATTTT.

V gene TRBV25-1 combines with J gene TRBJ1-2, with D possibly TRBD1 on 5 matching bases. The V gene's germline CDR1 is MGHDK and CDR2 SYGVNS. Trimming pared 4 bases from V and 3 bases from J, leaving 12 bases between. CDR3 length: 14 residues. CDR3 DNA sequence: TGTGCCAGCAGTGGGGCAGGGAGGGACTATGGCTACACCTTC. This sequence encodes CASSGAGRDYGYTF.

In this sample, this clone turned up a few times. V and J are TRBV28 and TRBJ2-5; a possible D gene is TRBD2 (5 bases). The CDR3 runs to 13 residues. V dropped 4 bases and J dropped 4 bases, with 10 bases sitting between them. Germline V gives CDR1 MDHEN, CDR2 SYDVKM. The chain's CDR3 is CASSSGIRETQYF. The CDR3 DNA reads as TGTGCCAGCAGTTCGGGGATACGAGAGACCCAGTACTTC.

This chain joins TRBV15 and TRBJ2-1; 8 nucleotides align to TRBD2. Germline V CDR1 and CDR2: LNHNV, YYDKDF (reference sequence). The trim removed 8 bases at V and 2 bases at J, leaving 8 bases unmatched. The CDR3 consists of 15 residues. DNA of the CDR3: TGTGCCACCTTAGAGACGGGAGGGCCCTACAATGAGCAGTTCTTC. This gives the protein CATLETGGPYNEQFF.

A few counts support this clone. V gene TRBV7-8 combines with J gene TRBJ1-2; 10 positions agree with TRBD1. The germline gives CDR1 SGHVS, CDR2 FQNEAQ. J was trimmed by 5 bases and V by 5 bases; bases with no gene match: 2. CDR3 size: 13 residues. The CDR3: CASSPGQGYGYTF. The DNA for the CDR3 is TGTGCCAGCAGCCCGGGACAGGGGTATGGCTACACCTTC.

The V gene is TRBV6-1, the J gene TRBJ1-2, with 11 bases matching TRBD1. Germline values: CDR1 MNHNS, CDR2 SASEGT. V trimming: 6 bases; J trimming: 7 bases; junction bases outside the gene matches: 7. The CDR3 length is 14 residues. CDR3 amino acids: CASSESDRGLGYTF. For the CDR3, the DNA is TGTGCCAGCAGCGAATCGGACAGGGGGCTTGGCTACACCTTC.

The chain employs TRBV19 and TRBJ2-4, with 8 bases fitting TRBD2. CDR3 length: 16 amino acids. Trimming cost V 4 bases and J 4 bases; bases outside gene matches: 9. Germline-derived CDR1 and CDR2 are LNHDA and SQIVND (reference sequence). The CDR3 region is CASSTIAGMGKNIQYF. The CDR3 DNA reads as TGTGCCAGTAGTACAATAGCGGGAATGGGGAAAAACATTCAGTACTTC.

The genes are TRBV5-1 and TRBJ2-3; 9 bases match TRBD2. The germline CDR1 and CDR2 sequences are SGHRS and YFSETQ. V lost 4 bases and J lost 1; bases outside the gene matches: 7. The CDR3 spans 16 residues. For the CDR3, the DNA is TGCGCCAGCAGCCGGGCGGGAGGGCCGGGCACAGATACGCAGTATTTT. Amino acid sequence: CASSRAGGPGTDTQYF.

This rearrangement joins TRBV5-1 to TRBJ2-3; 11 bases align to TRBD2. The germline V gene encodes CDR1 SGHRS and CDR2 YFSETQ. The CDR3 length is 16 residues. V gave up 3 bases and J gave up 2 bases; unmatched junction bases: 5. The CDR3 nucleotides read TGCGCCAGCAGCTCATTAGCGGGAGGGGCCACAGATACGCAGTATTTT. It translates to CASSSLAGGATDTQYF.

This clone was counted between two and nine times. The gene calls are TRBV5-4 and TRBJ1-4; TRBD1 might be the D (5 bases). Germline loops: CDR1 SGHNT, CDR2 YYREEE (reference sequence). This CDR3 comprises 15 residues. The ends were cut back, 0 bases at V and 11 bases at J, with 17 bases in the middle. CDR3 nucleotides: TGTGCCAGCAGCTTGGGGAGTCTCCAGGGAGGGAAACTGTTTTTT. Its protein product is CASSLGSLQGGKLFF. Drawing the rest from reference TRBV5-4 and TRBJ1-4, the complete variable domain is ETGVTQSPTHLIKTRGQQVTLRCSSQSGHNTVSWYQQALGQGPQFIFQYYREEENGRGNFPPRFSGLQFPNYSSELNVNALELDDSALYLCASSLGSLQGGKLFFGSGTQLSVL.

This chain connects TRBV13 to TRBJ2-7; 10 nucleotides agree with TRBD1. The CDR3 spans 14 residues. The junction had 3 bases not matched to a gene; V was cut back by 5 bases and J by 2 bases. The germline gives CDR1 PRHDT, CDR2 FYEKMQ (reference sequence). CDR3 loop: CASSPGQGTYEQYF. The CDR3 DNA sequence: TGTGCCAGCAGCCCGGGACAGGGGACCTACGAGCAGTACTTC.

This chain connects TRBV5-6 to TRBJ2-7; no clear D. Germline V gene data show CDR1 as SGHDT and CDR2 as YYEEEE. The CDR3 consists of 12 residues. V was shortened by 4 bases and J by 0 bases, with 5 bases between the two germline ends. The CDR3 coding sequence is TGTGCCAGCAGCCTGAGCTCCTACGAGCAGTACTTC. As protein: CASSLSSYEQYF.

This chain uses TRBV7-3 with TRBJ2-7; D not certain. The CDR3 runs 14 residues. V dropped 2 bases and J dropped 1 base, with 9 bases sitting between them. From germline, CDR1 is SGHTA and CDR2 FQGTGA. CDR3 DNA sequence: TGTGCCAGCAGCTTACAACCTAGTTCCTACGAGCAGTACTTC. It specifies CASSLQPSSYEQYF.

This rearrangement joins TRBV10-3 to TRBJ2-3; the match to TRBD2 covers 11 bases. The V and J ends lost 7 bases and 5 bases, in that order; junction bases with no gene match: 11. Germline-derived CDR1 and CDR2 are ENHRY and SYGVKD. This CDR3 spans 16 amino acids. CDR3 sequence reads: CAIKRTSGQAGDTQYF. CDR3 coding DNA: TGTGCCATCAAAAGGACTAGCGGGCAGGCGGGAGATACGCAGTATTTT.

In its sample, this clone was seen many times. The chain is built from TRBV6-1 and TRBJ2-2; 8 bases are shared with TRBD2. The CDR3 spans 18 residues. The germline V gene encodes CDR1 MNHNS and CDR2 SASEGT. Trimming cost V 4 bases and J 5 bases; bases outside gene matches: 15. CDR3 in DNA: TGTGCCAGCAGTGCCCCCTCGGGGGCGGGGGGCTGGACCGGGGAGCTGTTTTTT. Translating it yields CASSAPSGAGGWTGELFF.

This rearrangement joins TRBV7-3 to TRBJ1-1, with D perhaps matching TRBD1 (6 bases). V was pared by 3 bases and J by 5 bases, with 13 bases between. The CDR3 runs 14 residues. Germline loops: CDR1 SGHTA, CDR2 FQGTGA. The CDR3 protein is CASSFGQGTTEAFF. Here the CDR3 DNA reads TGTGCCAGCAGCTTCGGGCAGGGGACGACTGAAGCTTTCTTT. The full variable domain, its missing parts supplied by reference TRBV7-3 and TRBJ1-1, is GAGVSQTPSNKVTEKGKYVELRCDPISGHTALYWYRQSLGQGPEFLIYFQGTGAADDSGLPNDRFFAVRPEGSVSTLKIQRTERGDSAVYLCASSFGQGTTEAFFGQGTRLTVV.

The gene calls are TRBV11-3 and TRBJ2-3; possibly TRBD2 for D (6 bases). V lost 5 bases to trimming and J lost 4 bases, with 10 bases between them. The germline V gene has CDR1 SGHNT and CDR2 YENEEA. The CDR3 spans 13 residues. The CDR3 bases are TGTGCCAGCAGCACGGGGGAGGCAGATACGCAGTATTTT. Its protein product is CASSTGEADTQYF.

V usage is TRBV9 and J usage is TRBJ2-1, with D possibly matching TRBD2 (5 bases). The CDR3 consists of 15 residues. Trimming stripped 0 bases from V and 3 bases from J, with 10 bases between. Germline V gene data show CDR1 as SGDLS and CDR2 as YYNGEE. This CDR3 is CASSVGERIYNEQFF. In DNA, the CDR3 is TGTGCCAGCAGCGTAGGAGAGCGGATCTACAATGAGCAGTTCTTC.

This clone appeared a few times. V usage is TRBV28 and J usage is TRBJ1-3, with 8 nucleotides matching TRBD1. The germline CDR1 and CDR2 sequences are MDHEN and SYDVKM. V lost 5 bases, J lost 2 bases, and 5 bases stayed unmatched. The CDR3 is made up of 15 amino acids. CDR3 loop: CASSRTGSTGNTIYF. Here the CDR3 DNA reads TGTGCCAGCAGTCGGACAGGGTCCACTGGAAACACCATATATTTT.

This clone was counted between two and nine times. The genes are TRBV27 and TRBJ1-2; maybe TRBD1 (6 bases). The CDR3 contains 15 residues. Germline V gives CDR1 MNHEY, CDR2 SMNVEV (reference sequence). V dropped 3 bases and J dropped 6 bases, with 17 bases sitting between them. CDR3 sequence (DNA): TGTGCCAGCAGTTTGACAGGAAACTATAGGGATGGCTACACCTTC. This codes for CASSLTGNYRDGYTF.

V gene TRBV11-3 combines with J gene TRBJ2-1; 7 bases align to TRBD1. This CDR3 spans 12 amino acids. Unmatched junction bases numbered 1, after V lost 4 bases and J lost 7 bases. Germline V gene lookup returns CDR1 SGHNT and CDR2 YENEEA. CDR3 nucleotides: TGTGCCAGCAGCTACAGGGGTAATGAGCAGTTCTTC. It encodes CASSYRGNEQFF.

This chain joins TRBV4-2 and TRBJ1-4; maybe TRBD1 (5 bases). The CDR3 totals 16 residues. Trimming removed 0 bases from V and 1 base from J, with 9 bases in between. Germline V gene data show CDR1 as LGHNA and CDR2 as YNFKEQ. CDR3 protein: CASSQDQGRTNEKLFF. In DNA, the CDR3 is TGTGCCAGCAGCCAAGACCAGGGCCGAACTAATGAAAAACTGTTTTTT.